These 13 T cell receptor beta chains were all obtained from the same sample, sequenced in a study of cytomegalovirus exposure and HLA in healthy donors. It was with 60 Vbeta and 13 Jbeta primers that the PCR ran. Repertoires were generated with immunoSEQ multiplex PCR, while TCRdb's copy carries only in-frame clones and drops some. The sample lists about 180,000 clones, about 82% seen once, with 1% in the top ten. The specimen sequenced was PBMCs. These receptors all come from a woman in her fifties or sixties in good health and CMV-seropositive.

The chain carries TRBV7-2 and TRBJ1-1, with 7 nucleotides matching TRBD1. Germline V gene data show CDR1 as SGHTA and CDR2 as FQGNSA. The V segment lost 3 bases and the J segment 4 bases; nucleotides outside the gene matches: 5. The CDR3 has 14 residues. The CDR3 protein is CASSFRGQGTEAFF. CDR3 nucleotide sequence: TGTGCCAGCAGCTTTAGGGGGCAGGGCACTGAAGCTTTCTTT.

The rearrangement joins TRBV5-6 to TRBJ2-5; 13 bases line up with TRBD2. This CDR3 is 18 amino acids long. The V gene end was trimmed by 4 bases and the J gene end by 1 base; junction bases not matched to a gene: 10. CDR1 is SGHDT and CDR2 is YYEEEE in the germline V gene. In DNA form, the CDR3 reads TGTGCCAGCAGCCGTTGGACTAGCGGGAGCGGGTTCCAAGAGACCCAGTACTTC. Translation gives CASSRWTSGSGFQETQYF.

This chain joins TRBV6-1 and TRBJ2-3; unclear D gene. Germline CDR1 MNHNS, CDR2 SASEGT. This CDR3 has 12 residues. Trimming took 7 bases from V and 4 from J, leaving 9 bases between them. CDR3 sequence: CASTFGPDTQYF. CDR3 DNA: TGTGCCAGCACCTTTGGCCCAGATACGCAGTATTTT.

The chain joins TRBV4-2 to TRBJ2-3, with 7 bases aligning to TRBD2. The CDR3 is 15 amino acids. Per the germline V gene, CDR1 is LGHNA and CDR2 is YNFKEQ. J gave up 4 bases and V 4 bases, and 8 bases lay outside the gene matches. The CDR3 loop is CASSRFREEADTQYF. The CDR3 region has the DNA TGTGCCAGCAGCCGATTCCGGGAGGAGGCAGATACGCAGTATTTT.

This chain links TRBV14 with TRBJ1-1; D uncertain. This CDR3 has 13 amino acids. The germline V gene has CDR1 SGHDN and CDR2 FVKESK. V lost 2 bases and J 0 bases, leaving 4 bases between the germline ends. Here the CDR3 reads CASSQQVNTEAFF. The DNA of the CDR3 is TGTGCCAGCAGCCAACAGGTGAACACTGAAGCTTTCTTT. Full variable domain (rest looked up from reference TRBV14 and TRBJ1-1): EAGVTQFPSHSVIEKGQTVTLRCDPISGHDNLYWYRRVMGKEIKFLLHFVKESKQDESGMPNNRFLAERTGGTYSTLKVQPAELEDSGVYFCASSQQVNTEAFFGQGTRLTVV.

This chain connects TRBV18 to TRBJ2-6, with unresolved D. The germline V gene has CDR1 KGHSH and CDR2 LQKENI. The CDR3 contains 16 residues. V was trimmed by 3 bases and J by 1 base, leaving 10 bases between them. CDR3 amino acids: CASSPRIRSGANVLTF. The CDR3 nucleotides are TGTGCCAGCTCACCCCGTATCCGGTCTGGGGCCAACGTCCTGACTTTC. Full variable domain (rest looked up from reference TRBV18 and TRBJ2-6): NAGVMQNPRHLVRRRGQEARLRCSPMKGHSHVYWYRQLPEEGLKFMVYLQKENIIDESGMPKERFSAEFPKEGPSILRIQQVVRGDSAAYFCASSPRIRSGANVLTFGAGSRLTVL.

The chain carries TRBV7-9 and TRBJ1-1; tentatively, D is TRBD1 (5 bases). The germline CDR1 and CDR2 sequences are SEHNR and FQNEAQ (reference sequence). V was pared by 2 bases and J by 1 base, with 8 bases between. The CDR3 contains 14 residues. The CDR3 is CASSLRQGNTEAFF. The DNA for the CDR3 is TGTGCCAGCAGCTTAAGGCAGGGGAACACTGAAGCTTTCTTT. The full variable domain, its missing parts supplied by reference TRBV7-9 and TRBJ1-1, is DTGVSQNPRHKITKRGQNVTFRCDPISEHNRLYWYRQTLGQGPEFLTYFQNEAQLEKSRLLSDRFSAERPKGSFSTLEIQRTEQGDSAMYLCASSLRQGNTEAFFGQGTRLTVV.

The V and J genes are TRBV14 and TRBJ2-4, with D tentatively TRBD1 (5 bases). The CDR3 totals 17 residues. Trimming removed 1 base at V and 1 base at J, with 14 bases between. The germline V gene encodes CDR1 SGHDN and CDR2 FVKESK. CDR3 DNA sequence: TGTGCCAGCAGCCAAGGTCAGGGCTTGGTGGCCAAAAACATTCAGTACTTC. It is translated as CASSQGQGLVAKNIQYF.

This chain links TRBV2 with TRBJ1-2, with 8 bases fitting TRBD1. In germline, CDR1 is SNHLY, CDR2 FYNNEI. The CDR3 totals 14 residues. Trimming cost V 4 bases and J 8 bases; bases outside gene matches: 9. The CDR3 DNA sequence: TGTGCCAGCAGTGGGTGGACAGGGTCTCAGGGCTACACCTTC. Translating gives CASSGWTGSQGYTF.

The chain combines TRBV2 with TRBJ2-1, with D unresolved. The CDR3 has 12 residues. Germline CDR1 reads SNHLY; CDR2 reads FYNNEI. V lost 10 bases and J 7 bases, leaving 14 bases between the germline ends. The CDR3 region has the DNA TGTGCCATCCTTGGAGCCGCGAATGAGCAGTTCTTC. Amino acid sequence: CAILGAANEQFF.

The CDR3 here is CASSPPEYQETQYF. CDR3 coding DNA: TGTGCCAGCTCACCACCGGAGTACCAAGAGACCCAGTACTTC. The chain uses TRBV18 and TRBJ2-5; D ambiguous. CDR3 length: 14 amino acids. Deletions cut 0 bases from V and 0 bases from J, with 5 bases between. The germline gives CDR1 KGHSH, CDR2 LQKENI. Full variable domain (missing parts from reference TRBV18 and TRBJ2-5): NAGVMQNPRHLVRRRGQEARLRCSPMKGHSHVYWYRQLPEEGLKFMVYLQKENIIDESGMPKERFSAEFPKEGPSILRIQQVVRGDSAAYFCASSPPEYQETQYFGPGTRLLVL.

The rearrangement uses TRBV5-1 and TRBJ2-3, with D perhaps matching TRBD1 (5 bases). Germline V gene data show CDR1 as SGHRS and CDR2 as YFSETQ. The V gene lost 6 bases and the J gene lost 2 bases, with 13 bases spanning the gap. The CDR3 runs 14 residues. The chain's CDR3 is CASKGAPYTDTQYF. The CDR3 coding sequence is TGCGCCAGCAAAGGGGCTCCTTACACAGATACGCAGTATTTT.

The V gene is TRBV4-3, the J gene TRBJ2-1; D is unclear. This CDR3 is 16 amino acids long. With 0 bases removed from V and 9 bases from J, the gap between germline ends came to 18 bases. Germline values: CDR1 LGHNA, CDR2 YSLEER. CDR3 sequence reads: CASSQDPPPVSGEQFF. The DNA for the CDR3 is TGCGCCAGCAGCCAAGATCCCCCCCCCGTATCGGGTGAGCAGTTCTTC.